A selection of T cell receptor beta chains follows, all from one sample in a study of T cell responses to AZD1222 COVID-19 vaccine. Method: immunoSEQ multiplex PCR; TCRdb's copy keeps in-frame clones and lacks some. The sample contains approximately 110,000 clones, 75% to 90% of which appear only once. The sample was peripheral blood, taken 28 days after the second AZD1222 dose. The receptors originated from an adult who received the AZD1222 COVID-19 vaccine. Both conserved end residues are part of each CDR3. Fields, in order: J gene, V gene, D gene, clone size, CDR3 DNA, CDR3 protein. A D gene is named only where the DNA matches it firmly. Rows give clone size only sometimes, using once, few, many, or a class for an expanded clone.

>TRBJ1-1|TRBV7-9|.|.
TGTGCCAGCAGCTTAGGCGGGGGCGGCACTGAAGCTTTCTTT
CASSLGGGGTEAFF
>TRBJ1-2|TRBV12-3/TRBV12-4|.|.
TGTGCCAGCACTCCACAGGGCCCCTATGGCTACACCTTC
CASTPQGPYGYTF
>TRBJ1-3|TRBV5-1|.|.
TGCGCCAGCAGCTTGGGCGTTCGAAACACCATATATTTT
CASSLGVRNTIYF
>TRBJ1-2|TRBV3-1/TRBV3-2|TRBD1|.
TGTGCCAGCCGGAACAGGGGAGCTAACTATGGCTACACCTTC
CASRNRGANYGYTF
>TRBJ2-5|TRBV5-1|.|.
TGCGCCAGCCAACCCGGTCGGGCCCAAGAGACCCAGTACTTC
CASQPGRAQETQYF
>TRBJ2-3|TRBV9|.|.
TGTGCCAGCAGCGTAGGGCGGGGCTCCACAGATACGCAGTATTTT
CASSVGRGSTDTQYF
>TRBJ1-1|TRBV5-6|.|few
TGTGCCAGCAGCTGGGGGAACAGGAACACTGAAGCTTTCTTT
CASSWGNRNTEAFF
>TRBJ1-4|TRBV6-5|.|.
TGTGCCAGCAGGCCCCCAATGAGGGATGAAAAACTGTTTTTT
CASRPPMRDEKLFF
>TRBJ2-1|TRBV11-3|TRBD1|.
TGTGCCAGCAGCCGGTCACCGGGACAGCAATACAATGAGCAGTTCTTC
CASSRSPGQQYNEQFF
>TRBJ2-5|TRBV5-1|TRBD1|few
TGCGCCAGCAGCTCTTTACAGGGGCGGGAGACCCAGTACTTC
CASSSLQGRETQYF
>TRBJ1-2|TRBV27|.|.
TGTGCCAGCAGTTTAGGGCAGGGAAACTATGGCTACACCTTC
CASSLGQGNYGYTF
>TRBJ2-7|TRBV12-3/TRBV12-4|.|.
TGTGCCAGCAGTTTAGGGTTCGCCTACGAGCAGTACTTC
CASSLGFAYEQYF
>TRBJ2-5|TRBV5-4|TRBD1|.
TGTGCCAGCAGCTTCGGGACAGGGGACGAGACCCAGTACTTC
CASSFGTGDETQYF
>TRBJ2-7|TRBV27|.|.
TGTGCCAGCAGTTTATCCGACACGTACTACGAGCAGTACTTC
CASSLSDTYYEQYF
>TRBJ2-1|TRBV11-2|TRBD2|.
TGTGCCAGCAGCGAGACTAGCGGAAACTCCTACAATGAGCAGTTCTTC
CASSETSGNSYNEQFF
>TRBJ1-3|TRBV28|.|.
TGTGCCAGCCGCCCTTCTTCGACGGCGCCGGGAAACACCATATATTTT
CASRPSSTAPGNTIYF
>TRBJ1-2|TRBV28|.|.
TGTGCCAGCAGTTTAAAGGGGCCCACTTATGGCTACACCTTC
CASSLKGPTYGYTF
>TRBJ1-5|TRBV19|.|.
TGTGCCAGTAGTATAGACCGGGACGTCCCAAGGCCCCAGCATTTT
CASSIDRDVPRPQHF
>TRBJ2-3|TRBV10-3|TRBD2|.
TGTGCCATCAGTGACTCTCTAGCGGGGGGTGCAGAAACGCAGTATTTT
CAISDSLAGGAETQYF
>TRBJ2-7|TRBV19|.|.
TGTGCCAGTAGGAGTCCGGGGATAGGGTACGAGCAGTACTTC
CASRSPGIGYEQYF
>TRBJ2-1|TRBV7-3|TRBD2|.
TGTGCCAGCAGCACGCAAGGGACTAGCGGGGGCAATGAGCAGTTCTTC
CASSTQGTSGGNEQFF
>TRBJ2-3|TRBV3-1/TRBV3-2|TRBD2|.
TGTGCCAGCAGCCAAGATGTAGCGGGACTAGCGGCCCGCACAGATACGCAGTATTTT
CASSQDVAGLAARTDTQYF
>TRBJ2-1|TRBV3-1/TRBV3-2|.|.
TGTGCCAGCAGCCAAGATCGGAGCAAGCAGTTCTTC
CASSQDRSKQFF
>TRBJ2-3|TRBV18|.|.
TGTGCCAGCTCACCATTAGATAGTGCGGATACGCAGTATTTT
CASSPLDSADTQYF
>TRBJ2-3|TRBV19|.|once
TGTGCCACCTCCCTAAGGGTCGGGGCAGATACGCAGTATTTT
CATSLRVGADTQYF
>TRBJ2-1|TRBV5-1|.|.
TGCGCCAGCAGCTTGGTGGATGAAGGGTTGGGTGAGCAGTTCTTC
CASSLVDEGLGEQFF
>TRBJ1-1|TRBV15|.|.
TGTGCCACAGGGAAGGGTCAAAGCACTGAAGCTTTCTTT
CATGKGQSTEAFF
>TRBJ2-2|TRBV7-8|TRBD2|.
TGTGCCAGCACCAAATCGGGGGGAACGAACACCGGGGAGCTGTTTTTT
CASTKSGGTNTGELFF
>TRBJ1-2|TRBV18|.|.
TGTGCCAGCTCACCACCGACAGTTAACTATGGCTACACCTTC
CASSPPTVNYGYTF
>TRBJ2-1|TRBV6-5|TRBD1|once
TGTGCCAGCAGCCCCCGGGACAGCGAATCCAATGAGCAGTTCTTC
CASSPRDSESNEQFF
>TRBJ2-5|TRBV5-1|.|once
TGCGCCAGCAGCTTGCAATCACAGGAGACCCAGTACTTC
CASSLQSQETQYF
>TRBJ1-5|TRBV5-8|.|.
TGTGCCAGCAGCTTTCAGCTGGTCTATAGCAATCAGCCCCAGCATTTT
CASSFQLVYSNQPQHF
>TRBJ1-4|TRBV28|.|.
TGTGCCAGCAGCTTTTTTGCAATAGTAGGGGCTAATGAAAAACTGTTTTTT
CASSFFAIVGANEKLFF
>TRBJ2-7|TRBV5-4|TRBD1|.
TGTGCCAGCAGCTTCGCCGGGACAGGGGGCTACGAGCAGTACTTC
CASSFAGTGGYEQYF
>TRBJ2-5|TRBV7-2|.|.
TGTGCCAGCAGCTCTATGCGCCAAGAGACCCAGTACTTC
CASSSMRQETQYF
>TRBJ1-2|TRBV27|.|once
TGTGCCAGCGGATACTTATTCCCGACGGGGGATGGCTACACCTTC
CASGYLFPTGDGYTF
>TRBJ1-1|TRBV3-1/TRBV3-2|TRBD1|.
TGTGCCAGCAGCCAAAGGACAGGGGAGTCTGAAGCTTTCTTT
CASSQRTGESEAFF
>TRBJ2-7|TRBV3-1/TRBV3-2|.|.
TGTGCCAGCAGCCAAAGCCTCCGTGGCTACGAGCAGTACTTC
CASSQSLRGYEQYF
>TRBJ2-1|TRBV4-3|.|.
TGCGCCAGCAGCCAAGATGGTCCAGCCCGCTCCTACAATGAGCAGTTCTTC
CASSQDGPARSYNEQFF
>TRBJ1-4|TRBV29-1|.|.
TGCAGCGTTGAAGATTTCGGTGAAAAACTGTTTTTT
CSVEDFGEKLFF
>TRBJ2-7|TRBV10-3|TRBD2|once
TGTGCCACCCGAACTAGCGGATCCTACGAGCAGTACTTC
CATRTSGSYEQYF
>TRBJ2-2|TRBV30|.|.
TGTGCCTGGAGACGGAGGGTCGGGGAGCTGTTTTTT
CAWRRRVGELFF
>TRBJ2-5|TRBV27|TRBD2|.
TGTGCCAGCAGTTTAGGGACTAGCGGGAGGGAGACCCAGTACTTC
CASSLGTSGRETQYF
>TRBJ2-3|TRBV15|TRBD2|.
TGTGCCACCAGCAGAGATAATCGTCGCCTAGCGGCTAACACAGATACGCAGTATTTT
CATSRDNRRLAANTDTQYF
>TRBJ1-1|TRBV5-1|.|.
TGCGCCAGCAGCTTGAACGGGGGGGCTGGCACTGAAGCTTTCTTT
CASSLNGGAGTEAFF
>TRBJ1-1|TRBV11-2|TRBD1|.
TGTGCCAGCAGCTTAGGAGGGCAGGGGGTAACTGAAGCTTTCTTT
CASSLGGQGVTEAFF
>TRBJ2-7|TRBV4-2|TRBD1|.
TGTGCCAGCAGCCAAGAACAGGGGTCCGCCTCCTACGAGCAGTACTTC
CASSQEQGSASYEQYF